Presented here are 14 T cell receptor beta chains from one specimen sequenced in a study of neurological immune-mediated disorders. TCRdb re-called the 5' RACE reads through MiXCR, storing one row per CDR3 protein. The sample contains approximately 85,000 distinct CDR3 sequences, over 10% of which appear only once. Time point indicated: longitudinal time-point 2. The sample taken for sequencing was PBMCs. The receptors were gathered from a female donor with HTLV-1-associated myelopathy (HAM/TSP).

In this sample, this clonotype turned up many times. The CDR3 is CASSELGSSYNSPLHF. For the CDR3, the DNA is TGTGCCAGCAGTGAATTAGGGAGCTCCTATAATTCACCCCTCCACTTT. The chain uses TRBV25-1 and TRBJ1-6, with D unresolved. The germline gives CDR1 MGHDK, CDR2 SYGVNS. The CDR3 runs 16 residues. Trimming took 1 base from V and 0 from J, leaving 7 bases between them.

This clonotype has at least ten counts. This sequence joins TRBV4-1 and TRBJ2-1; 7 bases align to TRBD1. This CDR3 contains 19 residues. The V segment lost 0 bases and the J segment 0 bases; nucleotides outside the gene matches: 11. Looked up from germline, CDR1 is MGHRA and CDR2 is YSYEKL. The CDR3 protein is CASSQEGRGSLRSYNEQFF. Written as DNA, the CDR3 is TGCGCCAGCAGCCAAGAAGGCAGGGGGAGCCTGCGCTCCTACAATGAGCAGTTCTTC.

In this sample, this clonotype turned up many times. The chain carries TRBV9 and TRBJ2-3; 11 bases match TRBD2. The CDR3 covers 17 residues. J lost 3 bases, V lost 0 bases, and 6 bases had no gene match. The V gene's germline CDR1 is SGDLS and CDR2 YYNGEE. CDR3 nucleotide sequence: TGTGCCAGCAGCGTAGAGGTAGCGGGGGGGACGACAGATACGCAGTATTTT. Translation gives CASSVEVAGGTTDTQYF.

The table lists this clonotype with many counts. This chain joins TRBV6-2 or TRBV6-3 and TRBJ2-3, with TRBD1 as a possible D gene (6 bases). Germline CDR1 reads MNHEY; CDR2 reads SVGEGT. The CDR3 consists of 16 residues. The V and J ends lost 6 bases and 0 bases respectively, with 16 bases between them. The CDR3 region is CASRTWTDSSTDTQYF. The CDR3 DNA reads TGTGCCAGCAGGACCTGGACAGACTCTAGCACAGATACGCAGTATTTT.

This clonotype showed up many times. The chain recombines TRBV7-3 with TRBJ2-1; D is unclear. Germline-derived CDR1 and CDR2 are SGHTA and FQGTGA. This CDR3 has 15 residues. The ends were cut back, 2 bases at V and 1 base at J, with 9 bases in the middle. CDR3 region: CASSLAGDSYNEQFF. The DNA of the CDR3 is TGTGCCAGCAGCTTAGCTGGGGATTCCTACAATGAGCAGTTCTTC.

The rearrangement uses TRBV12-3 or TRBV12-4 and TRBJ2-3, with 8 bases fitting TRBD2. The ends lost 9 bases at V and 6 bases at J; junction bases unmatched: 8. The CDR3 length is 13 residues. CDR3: CASTHRGGDTQYF. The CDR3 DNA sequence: TGTGCCAGTACCCACCGGGGGGGCGATACGCAGTATTTT.

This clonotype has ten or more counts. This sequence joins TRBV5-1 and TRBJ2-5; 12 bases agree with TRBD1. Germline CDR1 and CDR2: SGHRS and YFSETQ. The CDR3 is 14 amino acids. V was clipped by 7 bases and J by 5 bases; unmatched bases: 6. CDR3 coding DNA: TGCGCCAGCTCGGGACAGGGGGCCAGTGAGACCCAGTACTTC. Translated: CASSGQGASETQYF.

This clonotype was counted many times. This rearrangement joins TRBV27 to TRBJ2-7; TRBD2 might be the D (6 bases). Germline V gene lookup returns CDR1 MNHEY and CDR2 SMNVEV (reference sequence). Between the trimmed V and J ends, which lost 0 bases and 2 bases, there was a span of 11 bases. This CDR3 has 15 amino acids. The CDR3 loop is CASSLSGGNPYEQYF. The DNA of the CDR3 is TGTGCCAGCAGTTTATCGGGGGGAAATCCCTACGAGCAGTACTTC.

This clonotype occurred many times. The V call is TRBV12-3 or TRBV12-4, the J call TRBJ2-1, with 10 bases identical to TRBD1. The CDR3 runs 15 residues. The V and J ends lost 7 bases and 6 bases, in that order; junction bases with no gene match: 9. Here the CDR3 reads CASIKEGQGINEQFF. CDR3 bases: TGTGCCAGCATCAAAGAGGGACAGGGGATCAATGAGCAGTTCTTC.

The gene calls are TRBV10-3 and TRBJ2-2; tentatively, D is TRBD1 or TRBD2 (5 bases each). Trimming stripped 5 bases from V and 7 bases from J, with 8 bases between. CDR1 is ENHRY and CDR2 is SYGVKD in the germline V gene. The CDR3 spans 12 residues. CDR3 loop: CAISRDGGELFF. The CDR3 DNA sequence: TGTGCCATCAGTCGGGACGGCGGGGAGCTGTTTTTT.

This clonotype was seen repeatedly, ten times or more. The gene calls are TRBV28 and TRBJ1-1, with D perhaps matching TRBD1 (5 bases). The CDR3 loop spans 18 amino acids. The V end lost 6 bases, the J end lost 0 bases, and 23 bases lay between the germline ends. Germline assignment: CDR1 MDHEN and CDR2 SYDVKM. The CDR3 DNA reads TGTGCCAGCAGCACCATCCCAGGGACGGTAGGTGTGAACACTGAAGCTTTCTTT. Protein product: CASSTIPGTVGVNTEAFF. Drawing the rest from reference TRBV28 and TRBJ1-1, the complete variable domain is DVKVTQSSRYLVKRTGEKVFLECVQDMDHENMFWYRQDPGLGLRLIYFSYDVKMKEKGDIPEGYSVSREKKERFSLILESASTNQTSMYLCASSTIPGTVGVNTEAFFGQGTRLTVV.

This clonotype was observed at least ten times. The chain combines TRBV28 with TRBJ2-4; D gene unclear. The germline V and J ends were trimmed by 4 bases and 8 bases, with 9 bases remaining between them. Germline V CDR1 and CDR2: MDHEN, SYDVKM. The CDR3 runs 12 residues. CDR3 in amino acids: CASSSIRDIQYF. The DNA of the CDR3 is TGTGCCAGCAGTTCCATCCGCGACATTCAGTACTTC.

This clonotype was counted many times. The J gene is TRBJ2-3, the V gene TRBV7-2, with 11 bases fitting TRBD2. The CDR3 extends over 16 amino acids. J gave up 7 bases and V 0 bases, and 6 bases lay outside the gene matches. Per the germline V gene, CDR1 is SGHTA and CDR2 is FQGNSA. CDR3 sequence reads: CASSLAGSGGANTQYF. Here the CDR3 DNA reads TGTGCCAGCAGCTTAGCGGGTAGCGGGGGGGCAAATACGCAGTATTTT.

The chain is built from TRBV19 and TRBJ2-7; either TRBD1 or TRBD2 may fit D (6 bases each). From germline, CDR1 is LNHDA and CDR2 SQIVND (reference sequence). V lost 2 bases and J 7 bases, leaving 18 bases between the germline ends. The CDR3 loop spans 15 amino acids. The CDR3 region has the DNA TGTGCCAGTAGTATACTCCGGGGGCTTGAACTAGAGCAGTACTTC. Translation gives CASSILRGLELEQYF. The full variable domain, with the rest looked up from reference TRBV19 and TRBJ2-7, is DGGITQSPKYLFRKEGQNVTLSCEQNLNHDAMYWYRQDPGQGLRLIYYSQIVNDFQKGDIAEGYSVSREKKESFPLTVTSAQKNPTAFYLCASSILRGLELEQYFGPGTRLTVT.